This entry features one T cell receptor beta chain sequence. The antigen is not known. This entry comes from a study of immune heterogeneity within non-small cell lung tumors. Study in general: With respect to histology, the tumors encompassed several squamous cell carcinomas, about 9 non-squamous carcinomas and 1 not otherwise specified.

Template material comprised bulk tumor genomic DNA at 500 to 650 ng per sample. Primary tumors were biopsied several times each, far apart, intraoperatively. Enrolled patients presented with newly diagnosed, previously untreated non-small cell lung cancer and underwent curative surgery. Findings and caveats of the study: Local T-cell clonality and local tumor mutational burden correlated moderately but significantly (R around 0.3). Different tumor locations in one patient shared dominant CDR3 beta clonotypes yet harbored unique high-frequency clones.

In a multiplex PCR, 32 V and 13 J primers amplified TCR beta CDR3. A single record per CDR3 protein comes from TCRdb applying MiXCR to the multiplex PCR reads. Among 22,000 or so distinct CDR3 sequences, 28% were seen once, and the ten largest hold around 4%. The clonotype was recovered from a man aged 35 to 55 with non-small cell lung cancer. The sequenced sample was lung tumor tissue.

The CDR3 reads CAISDQGRGEKLFF. Written as DNA, the CDR3 is TGTGCCATCAGTGATCAGGGCAGGGGTGAAAAACTGTTTTTT. V usage is TRBV10-3 and J usage is TRBJ1-4, with D possibly matching TRBD1 (6 bases). The V gene lost 3 bases and the J gene lost 7 bases, with 12 bases spanning the gap. CDR1 is ENHRY and CDR2 is SYGVKD in the germline V gene. CDR3 size: 14 residues.